The entry below gives a single T cell receptor beta chain sequence along with its context. Repertoires were generated with immunoSEQ multiplex PCR, while TCRdb's copy carries only in-frame clones and drops some. The sample lists about 500,000 clones, 89% occurring once. The V gene end was trimmed by 3 bases and the J gene end by 4 bases; junction bases not matched to a gene: 6. CDR3 length equals 15 residues. Germline loops: CDR1 GTSNPN, CDR2 SVGIG (reference sequence). The treatment: about 20 received Ad26.COV2.S at low or high dose, single or two shots; about five received placebo; per-sample allocation not given. Following the first vaccine or placebo injection, samples were taken on day 63. These data are taken from a study of Ad26.COV2.S vaccination and SARS-CoV-2 variants.

V gene TRBV30 combines with J gene TRBJ2-5; 12 nucleotides align to TRBD2. The receptor was derived from a person between 18 and 59 years old who received the Ad26.COV2.S COVID-19 vaccine or a placebo. Sequencing was performed on peripheral blood, taken in a trial of Ad26.COV2.S vaccine versus placebo. The CDR3 DNA reads TGTGCCTGGAGACGGCTAGCGGGGGGGCCAGAGACCCAGTACTTC. Its translation: CAWRRLAGGPETQYF.